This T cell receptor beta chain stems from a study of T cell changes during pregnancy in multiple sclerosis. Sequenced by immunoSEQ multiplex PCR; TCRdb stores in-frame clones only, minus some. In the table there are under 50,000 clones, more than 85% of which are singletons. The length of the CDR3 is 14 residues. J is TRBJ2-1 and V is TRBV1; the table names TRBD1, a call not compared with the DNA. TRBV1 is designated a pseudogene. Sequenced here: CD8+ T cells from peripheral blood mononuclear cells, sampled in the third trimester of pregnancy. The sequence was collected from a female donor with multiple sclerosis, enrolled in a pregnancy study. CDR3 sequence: CTSRDREPYNEQFF. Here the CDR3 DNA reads TGCACCAGCAGAGACAGGGAACCCTACAATGAGCAGTTCTTC.